Sequencing of this T cell receptor (beta chain) was carried out in a study of glioma-infiltrating T cells. Study results and limitations: Shared blood CDR3 signature motifs marked patients with low tissue-blood divergence.

This clonotype was seen a handful of times. Its antigen is undetermined. The iRepertoire nested amplicon-rescue multiplex PCR amplified TCR alpha and beta CDR3s from RNA. TCRdb ran MiXCR on the multiplex PCR reads and lists one entry per CDR3 protein. The sample has about 410,000 distinct CDR3 sequences, about two fifths seen once; the top ten hold 12%. The CDR3 spans 15 residues. V shed 6 bases and J 5 bases; nucleotides not matched to a gene: 7. Germline CDR1 is SGHTA and CDR2 is FQGNSA. The rearrangement uses TRBV7-2 and TRBJ2-4; 10 nucleotides agree with TRBD1. Sequenced material: glioma tissue, nonneoplastic brain tissue, or PBMCs (not recorded which). This receptor was taken from a human donor with low-grade glioma or glioblastoma, undergoing nonglioma brain surgery, or in good health (not recorded which). The CDR3: CASRLSGTGENIQYF. CDR3 sequence (DNA): TGTGCCAGCAGGCTAAGCGGGACAGGGGAAAACATTCAGTACTTC. The full variable domain, with the rest looked up from reference TRBV7-2 and TRBJ2-4, is GAGVSQSPSNKVTEKGKDVELRCDPISGHTALYWYRQSLGQGLEFLIYFQGNSAPDKSGLPSDRFSAERTGGSVSTLTIQRTQQEDSAVYLCASRLSGTGENIQYFGAGTRLSVL.